This entry lists 27 T cell receptor beta chains sequenced from one sample in a study of molecular identifiers for immune sequencing clone quantification. TCRdb re-called the PCR reads through MiXCR, storing one row per CDR3 protein. The sample contains approximately 97,000 distinct CDR3 sequences, roughly a quarter of which appear only once. The sample taken for sequencing was naive CD8+ T cells from blood, with Jurkat cell RNA spiked in. The subset was: FACS-sorted CD8+CD4-CCR7+CD45RA+ naive T cells. The receptors here all came from a human donor in good health. Some libraries in this study had Jurkat cell RNA spiked in.

As for this clonotype: Possible read error: a much larger clone is one base away. The chain uses TRBV19 and TRBJ1-1; a possible D gene is TRBD1 (5 bases). The germline V gene has CDR1 LNHDA and CDR2 SQIVND (reference sequence). The CDR3 is 11 amino acids. This CDR3 reads CDSTQGLEAFF. The CDR3 coding sequence is TGTGACAGTACCCAGGGTCTTGAAGCTTTCTTT.

This clonotype was seen ten or more times. V and J are TRBV24-1 and TRBJ2-3; D tentatively reads TRBD1 or TRBD2 (6 bases each). Germline assignment: CDR1 KGHDR and CDR2 SFDVKD. The V gene lost 3 bases and the J gene lost 4 bases, with 13 bases spanning the gap. The CDR3 spans 15 residues. CDR3 residues: CATSDPHGGPDTQYF. CDR3 sequence (DNA): TGTGCCACCAGTGATCCTCATGGGGGGCCAGATACGCAGTATTTT.

The rearrangement links TRBV19 to TRBJ1-1; a weak D match, TRBD1 (6 bases). The CDR3 is made up of 13 amino acids. Trimming pared 6 bases from V and 5 bases from J, leaving 13 bases between. Looked up from germline, CDR1 is LNHDA and CDR2 is SQIVND (reference sequence). Here the CDR3 reads CASRDTGSTEAFF. The CDR3 coding sequence is TGTGCCAGTAGGGATACAGGGTCTACTGAAGCTTTCTTT.

This clonotype was seen many times. The J gene is TRBJ2-3, the V gene TRBV19; TRBD2 matches 11 bases. Germline V gene sequence: CDR1 LNHDA, CDR2 SQIVND (reference sequence). Trimming took 1 base from V and 1 from J; bases not matched to a gene: 4. The CDR3 runs 17 residues. The CDR3 region is CASSIVILAGGTDTQYF. CDR3 sequence (DNA): TGTGCCAGTAGTATAGTTATACTAGCGGGGGGCACAGATACGCAGTATTTT.

This clonotype has ten or more counts. The chain is built from TRBV7-2 and TRBJ2-5; D gene unclear. CDR1 is SGHTA, CDR2 FQGNSA, per germline. V lost 1 base, J lost 1 base, and 4 bases lay in between. The CDR3 runs to 13 residues. The DNA for the CDR3 is TGTGCCAGCAGCTTAGAGCTCCAAGAGACCCAGTACTTC. The encoded protein is CASSLELQETQYF.

In its sample, this clonotype was seen many times. The chain links TRBV7-2 to TRBJ2-1, with D unresolved. V shed 5 bases and J shed 2 bases, with 4 bases lying between them. The CDR3 loop spans 12 amino acids. CDR1 is SGHTA and CDR2 is FQGNSA in the germline V gene. The CDR3 reads CASSRPYNEQFF. DNA of the CDR3: TGTGCCAGCAGCCGACCCTACAATGAGCAGTTCTTC.

This clonotype was recorded many times. V usage is TRBV29-1 and J usage is TRBJ2-7; D unclear. V was pared by 2 bases and J by 1 base, with 9 bases between. This CDR3 contains 13 residues. CDR1 is SQVTM, CDR2 ANQGSEA, per germline. The DNA of the CDR3 is TGCAGCGTTGAACTGGACGGATCCTACGAGCAGTACTTC. It yields the protein CSVELDGSYEQYF.

Comment on this clonotype: This could be a read error, since a much larger clone is one nucleotide away. The chain joins TRBV6-5 to TRBJ2-6; 7 bases map to TRBD1. Looked up from germline, CDR1 is MNHEY and CDR2 is SVGAGI. The CDR3 has 18 residues. Here the CDR3 reads CASSSGTEPLSGANILTF. DNA of the CDR3: TGTGCCAGCAGTTCGGGGACAGAACCTCTATCTGGGGCCAACATCCTGACTTTC.

Concerning this clonotype: Given a much more abundant clone one base away, this may be a read error. This chain uses TRBV10-3 with TRBJ2-7, with D uncertain. Germline V CDR1 and CDR2: ENHRY, SYGVKD. Trimming removed 9 bases from V and 2 bases from J, with 17 bases in between. This CDR3 has 14 amino acids. CDR3 amino acids: CAIASPSAPYEQYF. The CDR3 DNA reads TGTGCCATAGCGTCCCCTTCGGCGCCCTACGAGCAGTACTTC.

This clonotype was counted a few times. This sequence joins TRBV30 and TRBJ2-1, with TRBD2 identical over 12 bases. Trimming removed 1 base from V and 1 base from J; junction bases left unmatched: 5. Germline V lookup: CDR1 GTSNPN, CDR2 SVGIG (reference sequence). The CDR3 runs to 17 residues. This CDR3 reads CAWSGDTSGRSYNEQFF. Here the CDR3 DNA reads TGTGCCTGGAGTGGGGATACTAGCGGGAGGTCCTACAATGAGCAGTTCTTC.

For this clonotype: This clone may be a read error of a much larger clone one base away. The V gene is TRBV29-1, the J gene TRBJ2-3; TRBD1 agrees at 9 bases. Germline values: CDR1 SQVTM, CDR2 ANQGSEA. The J segment lost 11 bases and the V segment lost 1 base, leaving 7 bases of the junction unmatched. The CDR3 contains 13 residues. The CDR3 reads CSVEGDREKEQYF. Here the CDR3 DNA reads TGCAGCGTTGAAGGGGACAGGGAGAAGGAGCAGTATTTT.

This clonotype showed up many times. The chain has TRBV27 and TRBJ2-7, with 8 nucleotides matching TRBD1. CDR3 size: 14 residues. CDR1 is MNHEY and CDR2 is SMNVEV in the germline V gene (reference sequence). The ends lost 5 bases at V and 4 bases at J; junction bases unmatched: 7. CDR3 nucleotides: TGTGCCAGCAGTATAGACAGGGGTGGATACGAGCAGTACTTC. It specifies CASSIDRGGYEQYF.

This clonotype was seen at least ten times. This sequence joins TRBV27 and TRBJ2-7; D unresolved. The CDR3 consists of 13 residues. V was cut by 3 bases and J by 0 bases, with 6 bases left in between. Germline values: CDR1 MNHEY, CDR2 SMNVEV (reference sequence). CDR3 DNA sequence: TGTGCCAGCAGTTTCCAGAGCTCCTACGAGCAGTACTTC. This gives the protein CASSFQSSYEQYF.

This clonotype has more than one count but fewer than ten. This rearrangement joins TRBV7-9 to TRBJ1-6, with a tentative D call TRBD1 (6 bases). In germline, CDR1 is SEHNR, CDR2 FQNEAQ (reference sequence). V was shortened by 3 bases and J by 9 bases, with 18 bases between the two germline ends. CDR3 length: 16 residues. CDR3 sequence reads: CASSFGGLTSGSPLHF. The CDR3 DNA sequence: TGTGCCAGCAGCTTTGGGGGGCTGACATCTGGTTCACCCCTCCACTTT.

This clonotype was found a few times. The rearrangement joins TRBV11-2 to TRBJ2-5, with D unresolved. The ends were cut back, 5 bases at V and 2 bases at J, with 6 bases in the middle. Per the germline V gene, CDR1 is SGHAT and CDR2 is FQNNGV. The CDR3 spans 12 residues. The CDR3 is CASSIAQETQYF. The CDR3 nucleotides read TGTGCCAGCAGCATAGCACAAGAGACCCAGTACTTC.

To note about this clonotype: Given a much more abundant clone one base away, this may be a read error. The chain employs TRBV30 and TRBJ2-3; the D gene is possibly TRBD2 (6 bases). Germline CDR1 GTSNPN, CDR2 SVGIG (reference sequence). The CDR3 has 14 amino acids. V shed 8 bases and J shed 1 base, with 16 bases lying between them. The DNA for the CDR3 is TGTGCCGGGACGCCGGGACTCGGCACAGATACGCAGTATTTT. It encodes CAGTPGLGTDTQYF.

This clonotype has ten or more counts. The chain links TRBV13 to TRBJ2-3; no definite D call. Germline V gene sequence: CDR1 PRHDT, CDR2 FYEKMQ (reference sequence). V gave up 5 bases and J gave up 3 bases, with 18 bases separating them. The CDR3 contains 16 residues. CDR3 DNA: TGTGCCAGCAGCACGGAGCAAGATGGACGGACAGATACGCAGTATTTT. It encodes CASSTEQDGRTDTQYF.

This clonotype occurred a few times. This rearrangement joins TRBV19 to TRBJ1-5, with unresolved D. Germline CDR1 LNHDA, CDR2 SQIVND (reference sequence). This CDR3 has 13 amino acids. Trimming removed 9 bases from V and 7 bases from J, with 16 bases in between. CDR3 loop: CASHGDWHQPQHF. The CDR3 region has the DNA TGTGCCAGCCATGGCGACTGGCACCAGCCCCAGCATTTT.

This clonotype came up a few times. This rearrangement joins TRBV4-3 to TRBJ2-1, with TRBD2 matching over 10 bases. The length of the CDR3 is 16 residues. The V gene end was trimmed by 3 bases and the J gene end by 3 bases; junction bases not matched to a gene: 5. Per the germline V gene, CDR1 is LGHNA and CDR2 is YSLEER. DNA for the CDR3: TGCGCCAGCAGCCACTACCGACTAGCGGGCTACAATGAGCAGTTCTTC. Its protein product is CASSHYRLAGYNEQFF.

The chain recombines TRBV4-3 with TRBJ1-1; D possibly corresponds to TRBD1 (6 bases). Germline CDR1 LGHNA, CDR2 YSLEER. This CDR3 has 16 residues. V gave up 0 bases and J gave up 1 base, with 12 bases separating them. This CDR3 reads CASSQEGPRGNTEAFF. For the CDR3, the DNA is TGCGCCAGCAGCCAAGAAGGCCCCAGGGGGAACACTGAAGCTTTCTTT.

This clonotype has just a few counts. The chain links TRBV24-1 to TRBJ2-5; tentatively, D is TRBD1 (6 bases). This CDR3 region has 14 residues. The V and J ends lost 2 bases and 5 bases respectively, with 11 bases between them. Germline CDR1 is KGHDR and CDR2 is SFDVKD. CDR3 region: CATSDWGLGETQYF. Here the CDR3 DNA reads TGTGCCACCAGTGATTGGGGGCTTGGCGAGACCCAGTACTTC.

This clonotype was recorded many times. J is TRBJ1-1 and V is TRBV9; D is possibly TRBD1 (6 bases). V lost 4 bases and J lost 6, with 19 bases in between. The CDR3 covers 15 residues. Germline V gives CDR1 SGDLS, CDR2 YYNGEE. As DNA, the CDR3 is TGTGCCAGCAGCCCGGGATCAACAGGGACCCCTGAAGCTTTCTTT. It is translated as CASSPGSTGTPEAFF.

This clonotype was picked up many times. This chain connects TRBV6-1 to TRBJ1-1; possibly TRBD1 for D (6 bases). V lost 6 bases and J lost 4, with 21 bases in between. The germline V gene has CDR1 MNHNS and CDR2 SASEGT. The CDR3 consists of 16 residues. This CDR3 is CASRYPRRGMGTEAFF. CDR3 DNA sequence: TGTGCCAGCAGATATCCTCGCAGGGGCATGGGCACTGAAGCTTTCTTT.

Only a few counts were recorded for this clonotype. The rearrangement uses TRBV6-2 or TRBV6-3 and TRBJ1-2; D may be TRBD1 (5 bases). V gave up 5 bases and J gave up 4 bases, with 14 bases separating them. Germline V CDR1 and CDR2: MNHEY, SVGEGT. The CDR3 sequence is 14 residues long. DNA for the CDR3: TGTGCCAGCAGTACCCTGACAGACGTCTATGGCTACACCTTC. Protein: CASSTLTDVYGYTF.

A few counts support this clonotype. DNA of the CDR3: TGTGCCTGCCTTGACGGAGCTTTGAACACTGAAGCTTTCTTT. Amino acid sequence: CACLDGALNTEAFF. The chain uses TRBV30 and TRBJ1-1; D gene ambiguous. V lost 6 bases and J lost 0, with 14 bases in between. The germline V gene has CDR1 GTSNPN and CDR2 SVGIG (reference sequence). This CDR3 is built from 14 residues. Supplemented by reference TRBV30 and TRBJ1-1, the full variable domain reads SQTIHQWPATLVQPVGSPLSLECTVEGTSNPNLYWYRQAAGRGLQLLFYSVGIGQISSEVPQNLSASRPQDRQFILSSKKLLLSDSGFYLCACLDGALNTEAFFGQGTRLTVV.

In regard to this clonotype: Just one base apart from a much larger clone, this may be a read error. The CDR3 ends on some other residue instead of the conserved phenylalanine or tryptophan, so this is likely a read error. The V gene is TRBV7-2, the J gene TRBJ2-3; 7 nucleotides match TRBD1. The CDR3 contains 16 residues. Germline V CDR1 and CDR2: SGHTA, FQGNSA. With 5 bases clipped from V and 1 base from J, the junction kept 9 bases outside the gene matches. The CDR3 DNA follows: TGTGCCAGCAGCGATCAGGGGGTGGGTGGCACAGATACGCAGTATCTT. Protein sequence: CASSDQGVGGTDTQYL.

This clonotype came up once. One base away lies a much larger clone, so this may be a sequencing read error. The CDR3 ends on some other residue instead of the conserved phenylalanine or tryptophan, so this is likely a read error. The chain carries TRBV27 and TRBJ2-7, with D possibly TRBD2 on 6 matching bases. V lost 3 bases to trimming and J lost 5 bases, with 14 bases between them. CDR1 and CDR2 from the germline V gene are MNHEY and SMNVEV (reference sequence). CDR3 size: 14 residues. CDR3: CASSFNGEEDEQYI. The DNA for the CDR3 is TGTGCCAGCAGTTTCAACGGGGAGGAGGACGAGCAGTACATC.